This is a list of T cell receptor beta chains from one sample in a study of response to subunit inactivated influenza vaccine. Each CDR3 protein gets one entry after TCRdb re-called the RT-PCR reads with MiXCR. The sample consists of about 800,000 distinct CDR3 sequences, around 21% of them appearing once. Sequenced here: PBMCs from blood, sampled about 5 days after vaccination. Every receptor here comes from a man between 45 and 60 years old who received an inactivated influenza vaccine. CDR3s include the opening cysteine and the closing phenylalanine or tryptophan. The order of the fields is V gene, D gene, J gene, clone size, CDR3 DNA, CDR3 protein. The D gene is left open where the match is weak. Where a row states a size, it is once, few, many or the class of an expanded clone; other rows omit it.

V: TRBV7-6; D: NA; J: TRBJ2-5; size: NA; DNA: TGTGCCAGCAGCTTAGTGAGCAGGACGGAAGAGACCCAGTACTTC; CDR3: CASSLVSRTEETQYF
V: TRBV3-1; D: NA; J: TRBJ2-7; size: NA; DNA: TGTGCCAGCAGCCCCCCCCCGACGGTGACCCGATACGAGCAGTACTTC; CDR3: CASSPPPTVTRYEQYF
V: TRBV19; D: TRBD1; J: TRBJ2-2; size: NA; DNA: TGTGCCAGTAAGGGACAGGGCAAGTCCGGGGAGCTGTTTTTT; CDR3: CASKGQGKSGELFF
V: TRBV6-1; D: NA; J: TRBJ1-5; size: few; DNA: TGTGCCAGCAGTGAACATAGCAATCAGCCCCAGCATTTT; CDR3: CASSEHSNQPQHF
V: TRBV15; D: TRBD1; J: TRBJ2-2; size: NA; DNA: TGTGCCATCGACAGGGACACCGGGGAGCTGTTTTTT; CDR3: CAIDRDTGELFF
V: TRBV7-2; D: NA; J: TRBJ1-6; size: NA; DNA: TGTGCCAGCAGCCCCCGCATGCGGTCACCCCTCCACTTT; CDR3: CASSPRMRSPLHF
V: TRBV20-1; D: NA; J: TRBJ1-5; size: NA; DNA: TGCAGTGCTAAGGTGTGGCAGCTCAATCAGCCCCAGCATTTT; CDR3: CSAKVWQLNQPQHF
V: TRBV3-1; D: NA; J: TRBJ1-1; size: many; DNA: TGTGCCAGCAGCGCACCAAGCAACACTGAAGCTTTCTTT; CDR3: CASSAPSNTEAFF
V: TRBV5-1; D: TRBD2; J: TRBJ2-3; size: once; DNA: TGCGCCAGCAGCTTCGGGACTAGCGGGAGAGATACGCAGTATTTT; CDR3: CASSFGTSGRDTQYF
V: TRBV24-1; D: NA; J: TRBJ2-6; size: NA; DNA: TGTGCCACCAGTGATCAGGATAGCTCTGGGGCCAACGTCCTGACTTTC; CDR3: CATSDQDSSGANVLTF
V: TRBV20-1; D: NA; J: TRBJ2-7; size: NA; DNA: TGCAGTGCCATTTCGGACAACACCTACGAGCAGTACTTC; CDR3: CSAISDNTYEQYF
V: TRBV7-2; D: NA; J: TRBJ2-2; size: few; DNA: TGTGCCAGCAGCCCCCGTCGGCTTTCAGACACCGGGGAGCTGTTTTTT; CDR3: CASSPRRLSDTGELFF
V: TRBV27; D: NA; J: TRBJ2-7; size: NA; DNA: TGTGCCAGCAGGGCCCGGGGGATTACCTCCTACGAGCAGTACTTC; CDR3: CASRARGITSYEQYF